This T cell receptor beta chain came from a study of blood T cell repertoires in COVID-19. Study in general: T cells, B-cell-depleted T cells, or PBMCs supplied cDNA or gDNA.

For this clone: The same CDR3 is also encoded by other DNA sequences in this sample.

V was shortened by 5 bases and J by 5 bases, with 6 bases between the two germline ends. Germline CDR1 and CDR2: SGHNT and YENEEA. The CDR3 contains 11 residues. Authors' analysis steps: Amplification from reference gene primers served as the basis for estimated nucleated cell counts. Some clones are missing from TCRdb's copy, which holds only in-frame ones; the method was immunoSEQ multiplex PCR. The D gene and trimming were derived from the DNA, and the V and J assignments and clone size from that table. The table lists 70,000 to 100,000 clones, about four fifths of them singletons, with roughly a sixth in the top ten.

Input material: peripheral blood. The chain links TRBV11-3 to TRBJ2-5; TRBD2 is a possible D gene (5 bases). This receptor was identified in an elderly woman with acute or convalescent COVID-19. CDR3 region: CASSRGETQYF. CDR3 DNA: TGTGCCAGCAGCCGCGGGGAGACCCAGTACTTC.